The subject of this entry is one T cell receptor beta chain. This sample stems from a study of blood T cell repertoires in COVID-19. Study information: The United States, Italy and Spain supplied acute and convalescent COVID-19 samples. T cells, B-cell-depleted T cells, or PBMCs supplied cDNA or gDNA.

Losses at the gene ends were 3 bases for V and 5 bases for J; bases not matched to a gene: 6. The CDR3 has 15 residues. CDR1 is SGHTA, CDR2 FQGNSA, per germline. Methods used by the authors: Estimated nucleated cell counts came from reference gene primer amplification. Method: immunoSEQ multiplex PCR; TCRdb's copy keeps in-frame clones and lacks some. The DNA gave D and trimming, while V, J and clone size come from that table. This sample has approximately 50,000 clones, with about 91% found just once. This chain uses TRBV7-2 with TRBJ2-1; TRBD2 agrees at 8 bases. Sequenced: peripheral blood. This clonotype was obtained from a man aged 50 to 60 with active COVID-19. This CDR3 is CASSFSGTRDNEQFF. In DNA form, the CDR3 reads TGTGCCAGCAGCTTTAGCGGGACCAGGGACAATGAGCAGTTCTTC.